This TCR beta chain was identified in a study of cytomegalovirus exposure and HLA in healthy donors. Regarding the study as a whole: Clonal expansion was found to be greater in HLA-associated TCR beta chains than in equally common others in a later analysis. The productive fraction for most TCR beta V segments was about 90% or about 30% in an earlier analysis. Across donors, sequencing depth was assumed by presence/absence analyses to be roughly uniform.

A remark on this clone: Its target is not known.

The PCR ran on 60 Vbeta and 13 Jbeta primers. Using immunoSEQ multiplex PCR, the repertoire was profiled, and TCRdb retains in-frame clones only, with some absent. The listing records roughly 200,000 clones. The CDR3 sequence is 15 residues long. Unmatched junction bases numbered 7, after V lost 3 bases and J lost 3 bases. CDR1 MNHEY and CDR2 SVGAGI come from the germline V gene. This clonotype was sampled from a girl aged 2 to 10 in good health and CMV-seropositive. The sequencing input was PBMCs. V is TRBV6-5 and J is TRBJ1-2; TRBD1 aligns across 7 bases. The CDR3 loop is CASSYGGGADYGYTF. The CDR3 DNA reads TGTGCCAGCAGTTATGGAGGGGGCGCGGACTATGGCTACACCTTC.